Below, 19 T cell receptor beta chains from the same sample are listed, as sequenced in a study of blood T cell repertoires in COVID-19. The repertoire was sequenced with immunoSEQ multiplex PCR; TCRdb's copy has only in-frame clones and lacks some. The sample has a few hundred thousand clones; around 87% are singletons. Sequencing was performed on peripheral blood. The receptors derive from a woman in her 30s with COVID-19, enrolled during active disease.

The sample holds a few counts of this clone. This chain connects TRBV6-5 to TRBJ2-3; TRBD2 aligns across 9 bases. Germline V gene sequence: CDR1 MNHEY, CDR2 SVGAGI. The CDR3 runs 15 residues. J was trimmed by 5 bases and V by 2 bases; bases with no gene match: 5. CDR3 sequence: CASSYRGRGQDTQYF. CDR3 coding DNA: TGTGCCAGCAGTTACCGCGGGAGGGGACAAGATACGCAGTATTTT.

This chain's CDR3 is CASRPSVTDTQYF. The CDR3 region has the DNA TGTGCCAGCAGGCCCTCAGTCACAGATACGCAGTATTTT. This chain joins TRBV27 and TRBJ2-3, with no clear D. V lost 6 bases to trimming and J lost 2 bases, with 9 bases between them. CDR3 length: 13 amino acids. From germline, CDR1 is MNHEY and CDR2 SMNVEV (reference sequence).

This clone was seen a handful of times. CDR3 DNA sequence: TGTGCCAGCAGCTTGGTGCAGGGGCGGAACACTGAAGCTTTCTTT. Its protein is CASSLVQGRNTEAFF. The chain uses TRBV5-4 and TRBJ1-1, with D maybe TRBD1 (6 bases). Germline CDR1 SGHNT, CDR2 YYREEE (reference sequence). The CDR3 consists of 15 residues. V lost 0 bases, J lost 1 base, and 10 bases lay in between.

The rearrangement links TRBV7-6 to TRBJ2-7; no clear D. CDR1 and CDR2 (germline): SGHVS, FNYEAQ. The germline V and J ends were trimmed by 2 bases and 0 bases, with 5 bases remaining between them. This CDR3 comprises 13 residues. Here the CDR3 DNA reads TGTGCCAGCAGCTTATCACTCTCCTACGAGCAGTACTTC. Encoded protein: CASSLSLSYEQYF.

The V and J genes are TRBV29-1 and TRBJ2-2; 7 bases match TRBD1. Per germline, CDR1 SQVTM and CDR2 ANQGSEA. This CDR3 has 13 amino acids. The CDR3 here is CSAGTENTGELFF. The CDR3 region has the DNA TGCAGTGCCGGGACAGAGAACACCGGGGAGCTGTTTTTT.

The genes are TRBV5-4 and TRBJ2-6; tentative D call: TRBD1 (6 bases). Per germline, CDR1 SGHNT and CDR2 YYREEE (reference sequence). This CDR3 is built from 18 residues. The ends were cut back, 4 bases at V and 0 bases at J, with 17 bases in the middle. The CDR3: CASSDTGTWTSGANVLTF. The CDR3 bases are TGTGCCAGCAGCGATACGGGGACATGGACCTCTGGGGCCAACGTCCTGACTTTC. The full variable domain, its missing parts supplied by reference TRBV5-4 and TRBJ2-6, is ETGVTQSPTHLIKTRGQQVTLRCSSQSGHNTVSWYQQALGQGPQFIFQYYREEENGRGNFPPRFSGLQFPNYSSELNVNALELDDSALYLCASSDTGTWTSGANVLTFGAGSRLTVL.

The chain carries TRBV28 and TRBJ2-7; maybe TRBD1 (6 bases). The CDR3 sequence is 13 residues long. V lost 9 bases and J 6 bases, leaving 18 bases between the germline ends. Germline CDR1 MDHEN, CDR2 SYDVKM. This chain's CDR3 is CASHLRDIGEQYF. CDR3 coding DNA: TGTGCCAGTCATCTCCGGGACATAGGCGAGCAGTACTTC.

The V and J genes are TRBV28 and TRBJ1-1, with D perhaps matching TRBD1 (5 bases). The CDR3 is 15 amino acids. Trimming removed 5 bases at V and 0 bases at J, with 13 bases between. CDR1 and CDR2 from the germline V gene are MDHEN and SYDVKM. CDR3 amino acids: CASSTWGLMNTEAFF. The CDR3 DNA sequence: TGTGCCAGCAGTACATGGGGCCTCATGAACACTGAAGCTTTCTTT.

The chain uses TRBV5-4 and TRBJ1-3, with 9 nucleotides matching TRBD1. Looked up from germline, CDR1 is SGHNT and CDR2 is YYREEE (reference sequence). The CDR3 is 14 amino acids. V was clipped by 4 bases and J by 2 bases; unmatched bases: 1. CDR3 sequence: CASSHRGPGNTIYF. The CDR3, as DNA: TGTGCCAGCAGCCACAGGGGGCCTGGAAACACCATATATTTT.

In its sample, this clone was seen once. The CDR3 region has the DNA TGTGCCAGCAGTGACCGGCCAGGCTATGGCTACACCTTC. It is translated as CASSDRPGYGYTF. The rearrangement uses TRBV2 and TRBJ1-2, with unresolved D. The V gene's germline CDR1 is SNHLY and CDR2 FYNNEI. The CDR3 loop spans 13 amino acids. The V end was cut by 3 bases, the J end by 4 bases, with 9 bases between.

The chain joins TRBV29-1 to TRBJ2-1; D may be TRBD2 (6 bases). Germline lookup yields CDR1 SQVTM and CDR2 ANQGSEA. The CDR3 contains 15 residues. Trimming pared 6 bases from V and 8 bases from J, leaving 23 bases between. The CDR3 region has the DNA TGCAGCGTGGGGTTCGCGGGAACGGCCAGGGATGAGCAGTTCTTC. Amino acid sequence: CSVGFAGTARDEQFF.

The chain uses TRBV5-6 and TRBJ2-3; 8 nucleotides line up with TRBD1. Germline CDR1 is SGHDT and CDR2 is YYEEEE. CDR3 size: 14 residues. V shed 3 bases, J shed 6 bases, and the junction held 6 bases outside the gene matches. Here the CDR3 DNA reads TGTGCCAGCAGCTCCATAGGGGACAGGGATACGCAGTATTTT. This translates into CASSSIGDRDTQYF.

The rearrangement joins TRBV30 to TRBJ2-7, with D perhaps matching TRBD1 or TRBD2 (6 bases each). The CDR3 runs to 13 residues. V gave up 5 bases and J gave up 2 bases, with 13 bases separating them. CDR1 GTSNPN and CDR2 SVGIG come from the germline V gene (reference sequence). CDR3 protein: CAWAGQRPYEQYF. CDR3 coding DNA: TGTGCCTGGGCGGGACAACGACCCTACGAGCAGTACTTC.

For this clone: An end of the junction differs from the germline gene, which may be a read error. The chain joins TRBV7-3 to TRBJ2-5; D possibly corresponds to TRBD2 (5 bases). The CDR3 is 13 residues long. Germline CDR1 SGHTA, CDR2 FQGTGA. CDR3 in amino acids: CASSSRAQGTQYF. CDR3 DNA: TGTGCCAGCAGCTCGCGGGCCCAAGGGACCCAGTACTTC.

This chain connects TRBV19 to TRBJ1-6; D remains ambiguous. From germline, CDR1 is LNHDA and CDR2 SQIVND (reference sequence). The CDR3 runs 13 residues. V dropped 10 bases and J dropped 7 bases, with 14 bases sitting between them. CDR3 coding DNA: TGTGCCACTATGGGAGGATGGAATTCACCCCTCCACTTT. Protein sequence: CATMGGWNSPLHF.

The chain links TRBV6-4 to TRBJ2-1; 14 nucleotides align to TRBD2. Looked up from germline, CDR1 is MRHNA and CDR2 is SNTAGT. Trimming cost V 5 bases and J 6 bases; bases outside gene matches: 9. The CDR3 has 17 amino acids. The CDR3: CASSPGLAGEGGNEQFF. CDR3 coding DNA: TGTGCCAGCAGTCCGGGACTAGCGGGAGAAGGCGGCAATGAGCAGTTCTTC.

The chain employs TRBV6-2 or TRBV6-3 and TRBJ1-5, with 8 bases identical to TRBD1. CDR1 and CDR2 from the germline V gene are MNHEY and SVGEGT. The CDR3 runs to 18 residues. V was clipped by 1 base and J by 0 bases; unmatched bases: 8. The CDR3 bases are TGTGCCAGCAGTTACTATGGGACAGGAGTTCTTAGCAATCAGCCCCAGCATTTT. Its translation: CASSYYGTGVLSNQPQHF.

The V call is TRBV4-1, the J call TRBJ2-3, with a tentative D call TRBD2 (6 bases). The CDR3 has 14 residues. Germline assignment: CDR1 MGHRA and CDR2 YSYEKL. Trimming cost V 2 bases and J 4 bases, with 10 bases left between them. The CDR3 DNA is TGCGCCAGCAGCCAATCTCAGCGGGCAGATACGCAGTATTTT. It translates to CASSQSQRADTQYF.

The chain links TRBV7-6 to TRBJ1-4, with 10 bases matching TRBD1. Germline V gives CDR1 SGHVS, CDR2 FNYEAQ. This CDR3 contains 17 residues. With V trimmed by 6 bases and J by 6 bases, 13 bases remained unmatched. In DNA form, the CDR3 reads TGTGCCAGCAGAACCGGGACAGGGGCTCTTTTGGATGAAAAACTGTTTTTT. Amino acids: CASRTGTGALLDEKLFF.